The entry below describes one T cell receptor (beta chain). This receptor's antigen is unknown. Per-base qualities were not stored, and no clone one base away is much larger. The immunoSEQ Assay, a bias-controlled multiplex PCR, was used to amplify TCRbeta CDR3 regions from genomic DNA. The source study handled its data this way. The number of nucleated cells in each sample was estimated by amplification of reference gene primers within the assay. To quantify the absolute abundance of each unique TCRbeta CDR3 rearrangement, sequence reads were collapsed and filtered. For each sample, productive Simpson clonality was calculated as the square root of Simpson's diversity index across productive rearrangements. TCRdb retrieved this table from immuneACCESS and kept in-frame rearrangements only. Not all clones are present; in checked studies, unresolved V genes account for under half, and no reason is known for the remainder. That table is the source of V, J and clone size, and D and trimming were worked out from the DNA. The sample has some 230,000 clones on record, 85% to 90% of them singletons. Together, the top ten hold 3.5% of the sample.

The sample originates from a study of blood T cell repertoires in COVID-19 (dated by TCRdb to 2020 to 2022). Describing the broader study: Samples covering the acute and convalescent phases of COVID-19 were provided by collaborators in the United States, Italy and Spain. The prospective study material was composed of cDNA or gDNA derived from T cells, B-cell-depleted T cells, or PBMCs. Deeply sampled blood TCRbeta repertoires from subjects exposed to, actively infected with, or recovered from COVID-19 were included in the dataset. The samples were drawn from two sources: the first 160 participants of the ongoing ImmuneRACE study, and 1,254 subjects contributed by 6 global collaborators. HLA class I and class II types, where available, came from metadata supplied by the sample provider rather than from assay-based typing. The repertoires were made available in a free public database intended to serve as a resource for research on the immune response to SARS-CoV-2. A de-identified subject ID, COVID-19 status, age in years and sex were almost always included in the sample metadata.

According to the germline V gene, CDR1 reads SGHRS and CDR2 reads YFSETQ. Its CDR3 holds 14 amino acids, cysteine through phenylalanine. Here the CDR3 DNA is all that survives: 42 bases in frame from base 1. Germline trimming amounts to 4 bases on V and 6 bases on J, with 7 as the count of junction bases outside the gene matches. Participants in the prospective study were enrolled through a virtual design, were aged roughly 18 to 95 years, and lived in 24 United States geographic areas. In the prospective study, cohorts were assigned on the basis of participant-reported clinical history obtained from a screening survey and a study questionnaire. In the prospective study, whole blood, serum and a nasopharyngeal or oropharyngeal swab were collected from each participant by mobile phlebotomists. Additional blood draws and questionnaires over an approximately two-month period could optionally be provided by prospective study participants. Before DNA extraction, blood samples from the prospective study were shipped at room temperature or frozen.

Overall results and qualifications from the work: How much clinical and demographic metadata was included differed by source and by participant, and the metadata was provided uncurated.

The material sequenced was PBMCs or T cells enriched from blood (not recorded which). Here the chain combines TRBV5-1 and TRBJ2-7, with TRBD1 matching 10 junction bases. This TCR was recovered from a woman in her late teens or twenties in a cohort exposed to, infected with or recovered from COVID-19 (not recorded which). The CDR3 corresponds to CASSPGQGEGEQYF. The DNA sequence follows: TGCGCCAGCAGCCCTGGACAGGGGGAGGGCGAGCAGTACTTC.